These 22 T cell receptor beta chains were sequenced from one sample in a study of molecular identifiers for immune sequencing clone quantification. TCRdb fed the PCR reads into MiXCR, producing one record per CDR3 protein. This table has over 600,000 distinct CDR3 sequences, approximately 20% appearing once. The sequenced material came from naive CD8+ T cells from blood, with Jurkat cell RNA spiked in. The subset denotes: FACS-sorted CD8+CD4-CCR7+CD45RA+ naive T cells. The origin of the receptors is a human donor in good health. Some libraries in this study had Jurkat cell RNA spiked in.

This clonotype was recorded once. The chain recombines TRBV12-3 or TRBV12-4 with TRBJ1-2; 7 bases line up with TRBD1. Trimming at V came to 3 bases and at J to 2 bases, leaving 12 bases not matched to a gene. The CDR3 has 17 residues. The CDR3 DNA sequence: TGTGCCAGCAGTTTCGGACAGGTACGACGGGACAACTATGGCTACACCTTC. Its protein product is CASSFGQVRRDNYGYTF.

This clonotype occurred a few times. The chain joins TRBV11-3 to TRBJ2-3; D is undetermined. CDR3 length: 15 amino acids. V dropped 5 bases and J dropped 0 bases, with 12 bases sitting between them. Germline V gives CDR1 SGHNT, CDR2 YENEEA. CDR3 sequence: CASSLRDDSTDTQYF. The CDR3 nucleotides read TGTGCCAGCAGCCTTCGAGATGACAGCACAGATACGCAGTATTTT.

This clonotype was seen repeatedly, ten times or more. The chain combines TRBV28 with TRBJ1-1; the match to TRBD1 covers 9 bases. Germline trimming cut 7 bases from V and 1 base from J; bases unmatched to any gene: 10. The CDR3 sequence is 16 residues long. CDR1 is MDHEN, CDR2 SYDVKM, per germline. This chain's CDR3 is CASTETGGISNTEAFF. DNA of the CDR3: TGTGCCAGCACCGAGACAGGGGGAATTTCGAACACTGAAGCTTTCTTT.

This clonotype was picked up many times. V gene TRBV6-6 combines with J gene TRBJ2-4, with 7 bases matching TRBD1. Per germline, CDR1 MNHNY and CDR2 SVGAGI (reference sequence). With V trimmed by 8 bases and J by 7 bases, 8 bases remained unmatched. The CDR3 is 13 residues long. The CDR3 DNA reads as TGTGCCAGCCTAACAGGGGATAACAACATTCAGTACTTC. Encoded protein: CASLTGDNNIQYF.

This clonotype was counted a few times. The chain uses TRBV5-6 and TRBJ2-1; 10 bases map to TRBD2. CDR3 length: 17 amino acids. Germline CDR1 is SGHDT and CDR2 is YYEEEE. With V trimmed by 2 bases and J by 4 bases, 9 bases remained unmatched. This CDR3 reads CASSFGSGRTTYNEQFF. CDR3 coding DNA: TGTGCCAGCAGCTTTGGTAGCGGGAGGACCACATACAATGAGCAGTTCTTC.

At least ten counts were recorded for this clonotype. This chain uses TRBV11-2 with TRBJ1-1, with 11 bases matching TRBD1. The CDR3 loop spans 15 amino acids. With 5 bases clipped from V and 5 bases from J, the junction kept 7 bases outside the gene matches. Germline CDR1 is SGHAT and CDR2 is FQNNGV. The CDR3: CASSTRTGGRTEAFF. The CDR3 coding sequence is TGTGCCAGCAGCACCAGGACAGGGGGCCGGACTGAAGCTTTCTTT.

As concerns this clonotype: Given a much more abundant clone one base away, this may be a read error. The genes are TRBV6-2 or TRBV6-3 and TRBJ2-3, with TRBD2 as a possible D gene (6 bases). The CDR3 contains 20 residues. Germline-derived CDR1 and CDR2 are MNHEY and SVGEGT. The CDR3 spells CASSYIGGVVTPGVEDTQCF. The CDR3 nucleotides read TGTGCCAGCAGTTACATTGGAGGAGTAGTAACCCCGGGAGTAGAAGATACGCAGTGTTTT.

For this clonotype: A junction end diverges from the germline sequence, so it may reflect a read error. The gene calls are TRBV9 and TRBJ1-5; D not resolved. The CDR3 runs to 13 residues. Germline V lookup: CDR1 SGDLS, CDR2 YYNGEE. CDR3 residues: CASSADGNQPKHF. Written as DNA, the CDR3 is TGTGCCAGCAGCGCCGACGGGAATCAGCCCAAGCATTTT.

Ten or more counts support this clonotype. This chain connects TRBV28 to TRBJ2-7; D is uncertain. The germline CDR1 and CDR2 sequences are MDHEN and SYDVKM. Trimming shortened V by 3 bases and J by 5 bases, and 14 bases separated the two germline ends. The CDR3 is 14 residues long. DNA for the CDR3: TGTGCCAGCAGTTTTGTTGCAGGACCGGACGAGCAGTACTTC. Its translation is CASSFVAGPDEQYF.

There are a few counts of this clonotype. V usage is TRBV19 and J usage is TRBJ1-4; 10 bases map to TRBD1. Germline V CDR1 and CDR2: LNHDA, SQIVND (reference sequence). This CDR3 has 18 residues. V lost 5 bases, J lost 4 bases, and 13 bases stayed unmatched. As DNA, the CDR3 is TGTGCCAGTAGTCCCGGGACAGGGGAAGCGGACCATAATGAAAAACTGTTTTTT. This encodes CASSPGTGEADHNEKLFF.

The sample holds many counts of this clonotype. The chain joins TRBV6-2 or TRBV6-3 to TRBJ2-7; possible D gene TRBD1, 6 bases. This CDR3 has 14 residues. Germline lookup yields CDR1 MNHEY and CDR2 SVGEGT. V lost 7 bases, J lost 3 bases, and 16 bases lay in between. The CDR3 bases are TGTGCCAGCACCCCCGAAGGACAGTACTACGAGCAGTACTTC. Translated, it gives CASTPEGQYYEQYF.

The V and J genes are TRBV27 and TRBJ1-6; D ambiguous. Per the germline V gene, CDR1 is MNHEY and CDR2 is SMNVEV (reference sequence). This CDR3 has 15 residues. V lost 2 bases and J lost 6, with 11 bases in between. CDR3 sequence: CASSLVRGFNSPLHF. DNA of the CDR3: TGTGCCAGCAGTTTAGTTCGCGGTTTTAATTCACCCCTCCACTTT.

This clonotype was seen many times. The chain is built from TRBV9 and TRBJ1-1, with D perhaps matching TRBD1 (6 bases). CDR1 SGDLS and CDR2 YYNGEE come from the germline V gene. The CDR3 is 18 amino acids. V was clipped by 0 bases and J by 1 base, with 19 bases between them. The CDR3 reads CASSVDVDPGHRNTEAFF. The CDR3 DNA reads TGTGCCAGCAGCGTAGATGTGGACCCGGGACACCGGAACACTGAAGCTTTCTTT.

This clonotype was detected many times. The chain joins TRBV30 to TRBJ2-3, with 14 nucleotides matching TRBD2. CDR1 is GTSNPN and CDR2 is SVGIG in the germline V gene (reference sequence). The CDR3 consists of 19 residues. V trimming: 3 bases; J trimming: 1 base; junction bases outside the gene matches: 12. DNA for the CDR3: TGTGCCTGGAGGGATCGGACTAGCGGGGGGACTTACCGCACAGATACGCAGTATTTT. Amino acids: CAWRDRTSGGTYRTDTQYF.

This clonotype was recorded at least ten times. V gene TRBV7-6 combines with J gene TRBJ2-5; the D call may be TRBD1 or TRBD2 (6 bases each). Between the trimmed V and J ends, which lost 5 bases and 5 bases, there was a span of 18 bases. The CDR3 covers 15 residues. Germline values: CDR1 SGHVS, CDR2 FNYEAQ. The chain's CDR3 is CASSLFQRGGETQYF. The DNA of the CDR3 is TGTGCCAGCAGCCTATTCCAGCGAGGGGGGGAGACCCAGTACTTC.

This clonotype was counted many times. Here the CDR3 reads CASSLRGYMNTEAFF. Here the CDR3 DNA reads TGTGCCAGCAGTTTGAGGGGATACATGAACACTGAAGCTTTCTTT. The chain couples TRBV27 to TRBJ1-1; a possible D gene is TRBD1 (5 bases). Trimming pared 3 bases from V and 0 bases from J, leaving 11 bases between. Germline V lookup: CDR1 MNHEY, CDR2 SMNVEV (reference sequence). The length of the CDR3 is 15 residues.

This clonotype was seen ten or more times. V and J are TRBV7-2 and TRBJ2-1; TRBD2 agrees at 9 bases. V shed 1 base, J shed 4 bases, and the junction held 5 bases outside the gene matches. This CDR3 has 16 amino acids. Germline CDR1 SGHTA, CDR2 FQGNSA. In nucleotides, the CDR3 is TGTGCCAGCAGCTTAGAGGAGCGGGAGGTTTACAATGAGCAGTTCTTC. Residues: CASSLEEREVYNEQFF.

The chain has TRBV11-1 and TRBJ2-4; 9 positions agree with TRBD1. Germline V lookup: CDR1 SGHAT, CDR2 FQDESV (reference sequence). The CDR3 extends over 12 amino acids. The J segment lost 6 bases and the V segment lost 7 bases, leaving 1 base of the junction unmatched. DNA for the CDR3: TGTGCCAGCATGGGACAGGGAAACATTCAGTACTTC. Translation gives CASMGQGNIQYF.

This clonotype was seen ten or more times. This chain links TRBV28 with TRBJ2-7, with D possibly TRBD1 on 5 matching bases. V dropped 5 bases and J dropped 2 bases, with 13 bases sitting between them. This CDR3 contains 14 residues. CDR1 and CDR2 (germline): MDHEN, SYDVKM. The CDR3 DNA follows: TGTGCCAGCAGTCGGTCCGGACAAACCTACGAGCAGTACTTC. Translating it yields CASSRSGQTYEQYF.

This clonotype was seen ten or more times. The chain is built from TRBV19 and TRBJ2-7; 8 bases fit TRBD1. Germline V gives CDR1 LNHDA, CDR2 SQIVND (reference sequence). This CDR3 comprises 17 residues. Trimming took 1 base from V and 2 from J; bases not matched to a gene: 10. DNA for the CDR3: TGTGCCAGTAGTATAGCTACCGGGACAGGACTAACCTACGAGCAGTACTTC. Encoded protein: CASSIATGTGLTYEQYF.

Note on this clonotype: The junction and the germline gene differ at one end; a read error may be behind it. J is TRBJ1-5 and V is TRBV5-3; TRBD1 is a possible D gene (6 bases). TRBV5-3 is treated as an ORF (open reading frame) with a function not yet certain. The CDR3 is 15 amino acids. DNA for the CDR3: TGTGCCAGCAGCTTGGTAGCAGGGGTGGATCAGCCCCAGCATTTT. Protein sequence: CASSLVAGVDQPQHF.

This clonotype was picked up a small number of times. CDR3 region: CASSSHRGPQDEQFF. The DNA for the CDR3 is TGTGCCAGCAGCAGTCATAGGGGTCCCCAGGATGAGCAGTTCTTC. The V gene is TRBV4-2, the J gene TRBJ2-1; a possible D gene is TRBD1 (5 bases). CDR1 and CDR2 from the germline V gene are LGHNA and YNFKEQ. Trimming removed 5 bases from V and 8 bases from J, with 19 bases in between. CDR3 length equals 15 residues.